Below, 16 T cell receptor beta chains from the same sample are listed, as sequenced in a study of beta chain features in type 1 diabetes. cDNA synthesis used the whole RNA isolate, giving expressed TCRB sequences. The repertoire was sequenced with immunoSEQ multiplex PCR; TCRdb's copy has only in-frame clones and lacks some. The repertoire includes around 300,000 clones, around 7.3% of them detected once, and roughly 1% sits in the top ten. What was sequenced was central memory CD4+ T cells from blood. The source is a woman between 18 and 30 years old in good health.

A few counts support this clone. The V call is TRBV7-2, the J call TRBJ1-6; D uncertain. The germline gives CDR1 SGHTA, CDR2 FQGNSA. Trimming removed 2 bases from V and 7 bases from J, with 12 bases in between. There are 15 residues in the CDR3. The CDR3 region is CASSLTGTQNSPLHF. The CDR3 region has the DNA TGTGCCAGCAGCTTAACGGGAACCCAGAATTCACCCCTCCACTTT.

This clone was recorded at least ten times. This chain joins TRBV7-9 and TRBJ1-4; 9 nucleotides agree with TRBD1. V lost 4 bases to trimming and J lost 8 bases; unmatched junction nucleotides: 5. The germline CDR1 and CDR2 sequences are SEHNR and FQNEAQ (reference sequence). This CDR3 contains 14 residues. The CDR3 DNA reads TGTGCCAGCAGCTGGGGACAGGGCGGGGAAAAACTGTTTTTT. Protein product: CASSWGQGGEKLFF.

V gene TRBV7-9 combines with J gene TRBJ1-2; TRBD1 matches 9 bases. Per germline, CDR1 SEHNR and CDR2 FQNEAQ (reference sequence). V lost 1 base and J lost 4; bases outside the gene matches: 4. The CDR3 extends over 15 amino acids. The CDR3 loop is CASSLGTGEGYGYTF. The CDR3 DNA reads TGTGCCAGCAGCTTAGGGACAGGGGAAGGCTATGGCTACACCTTC.

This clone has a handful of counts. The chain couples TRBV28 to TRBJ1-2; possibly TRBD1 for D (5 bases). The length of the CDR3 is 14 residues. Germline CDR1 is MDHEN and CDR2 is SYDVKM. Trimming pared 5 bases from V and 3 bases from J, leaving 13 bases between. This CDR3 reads CASSRAQGHYGYTF. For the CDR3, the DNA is TGTGCCAGCAGTCGTGCGCAGGGTCACTATGGCTACACCTTC.

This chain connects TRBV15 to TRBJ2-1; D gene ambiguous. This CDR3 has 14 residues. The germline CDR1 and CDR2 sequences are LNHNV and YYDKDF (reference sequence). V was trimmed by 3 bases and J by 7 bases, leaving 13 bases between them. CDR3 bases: TGTGCCACCAGCAGGTTTTCCGTCCAGAATGAGCAGTTCTTC. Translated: CATSRFSVQNEQFF.

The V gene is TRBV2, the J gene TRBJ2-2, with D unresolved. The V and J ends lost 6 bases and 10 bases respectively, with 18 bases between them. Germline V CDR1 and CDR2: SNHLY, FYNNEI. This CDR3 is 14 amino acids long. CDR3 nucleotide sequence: TGTGCCAGCAGGGAATGGACCCAAGGCGAGGAGCTGTTTTTT. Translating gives CASREWTQGEELFF.

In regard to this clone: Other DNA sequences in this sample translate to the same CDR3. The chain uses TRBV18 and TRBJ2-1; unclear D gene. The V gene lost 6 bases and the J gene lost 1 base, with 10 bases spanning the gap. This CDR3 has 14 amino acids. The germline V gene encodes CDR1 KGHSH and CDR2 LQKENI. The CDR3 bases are TGTGCCAGCTCCCCAGGTGGGTCCTACAATGAGCAGTTCTTC. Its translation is CASSPGGSYNEQFF. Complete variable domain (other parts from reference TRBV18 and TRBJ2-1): NAGVMQNPRHLVRRRGQEARLRCSPMKGHSHVYWYRQLPEEGLKFMVYLQKENIIDESGMPKERFSAEFPKEGPSILRIQQVVRGDSAAYFCASSPGGSYNEQFFGPGTRLTVL.

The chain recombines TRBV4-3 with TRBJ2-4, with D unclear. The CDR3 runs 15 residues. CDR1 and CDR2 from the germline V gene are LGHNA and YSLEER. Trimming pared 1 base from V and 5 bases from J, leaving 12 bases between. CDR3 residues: CASSQGSISQNIQYF. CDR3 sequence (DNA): TGCGCCAGCAGCCAAGGCTCGATTAGCCAAAACATTCAGTACTTC.

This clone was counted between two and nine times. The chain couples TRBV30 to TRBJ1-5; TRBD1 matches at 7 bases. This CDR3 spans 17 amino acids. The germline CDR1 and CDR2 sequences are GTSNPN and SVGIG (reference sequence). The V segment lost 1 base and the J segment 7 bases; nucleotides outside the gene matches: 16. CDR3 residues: CAWSDPRTQGNTQPQHF. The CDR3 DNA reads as TGTGCCTGGAGTGATCCCCGTACACAGGGGAATACGCAGCCCCAGCATTTT.

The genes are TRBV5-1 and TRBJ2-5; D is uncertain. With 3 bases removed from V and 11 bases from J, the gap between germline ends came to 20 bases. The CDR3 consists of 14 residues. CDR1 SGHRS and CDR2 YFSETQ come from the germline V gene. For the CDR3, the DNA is TGCGCCAGCAGCTCCTTGGGAAGCGAGACGGCTCAGTACTTC. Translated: CASSSLGSETAQYF.

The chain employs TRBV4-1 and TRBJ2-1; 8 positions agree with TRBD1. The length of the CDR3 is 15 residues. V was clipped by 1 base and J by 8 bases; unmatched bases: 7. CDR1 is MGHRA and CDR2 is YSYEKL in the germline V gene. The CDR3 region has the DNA TGCGCCAGCAGCCAAGTATGGGCAGGGGGCGATGAGCAGTTCTTC. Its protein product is CASSQVWAGGDEQFF.

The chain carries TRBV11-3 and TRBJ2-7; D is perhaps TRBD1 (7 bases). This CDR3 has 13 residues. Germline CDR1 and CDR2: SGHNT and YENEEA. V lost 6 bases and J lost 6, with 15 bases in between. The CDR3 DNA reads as TGTGCCAGCAGGTACTCTCAGGGGGGCGAGCAGTACTTC. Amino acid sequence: CASRYSQGGEQYF.

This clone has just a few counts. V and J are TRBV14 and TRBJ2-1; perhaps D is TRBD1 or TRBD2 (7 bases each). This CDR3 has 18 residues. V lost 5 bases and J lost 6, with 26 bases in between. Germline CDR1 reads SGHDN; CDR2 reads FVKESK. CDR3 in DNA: TGTGCCAGCAGCACGGGACAGCAACCGGGACTAAAGATCAATGAGCAGTTCTTC. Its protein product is CASSTGQQPGLKINEQFF.

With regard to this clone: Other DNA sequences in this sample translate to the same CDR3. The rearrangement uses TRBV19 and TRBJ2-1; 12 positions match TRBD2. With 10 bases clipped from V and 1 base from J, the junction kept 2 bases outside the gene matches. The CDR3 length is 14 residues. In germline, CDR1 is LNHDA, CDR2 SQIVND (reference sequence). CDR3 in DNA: TGTGCCACTCTAGCGGGAGGGTCCTACAATGAGCAGTTCTTC. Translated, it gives CATLAGGSYNEQFF.

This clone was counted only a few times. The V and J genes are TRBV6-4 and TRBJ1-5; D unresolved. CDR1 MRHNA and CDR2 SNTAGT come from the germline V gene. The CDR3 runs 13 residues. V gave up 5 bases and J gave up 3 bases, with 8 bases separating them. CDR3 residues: CASSQEPNQPQHF. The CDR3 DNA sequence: TGTGCCAGCAGTCAGGAGCCCAATCAGCCCCAGCATTTT.

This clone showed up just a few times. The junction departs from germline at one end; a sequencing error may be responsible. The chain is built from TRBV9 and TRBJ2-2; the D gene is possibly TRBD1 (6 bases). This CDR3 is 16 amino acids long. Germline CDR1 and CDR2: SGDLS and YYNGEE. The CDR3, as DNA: TGTGCCAGCTGCGTAGGGGCAGGGGCCTCCACCGGGGAGCTGTTTTTT. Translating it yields CASCVGAGASTGELFF.